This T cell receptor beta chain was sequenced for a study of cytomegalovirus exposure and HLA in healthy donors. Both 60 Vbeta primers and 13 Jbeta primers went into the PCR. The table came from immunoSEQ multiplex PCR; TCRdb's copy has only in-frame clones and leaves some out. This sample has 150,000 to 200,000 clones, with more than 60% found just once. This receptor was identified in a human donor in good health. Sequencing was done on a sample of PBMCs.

CDR3 loop: CATSRDLTTYGYTF. The CDR3 DNA reads TGTGCCACCAGCAGAGATCTGACAACATATGGCTACACCTTC. The chain joins TRBV15 to TRBJ1-2; no clear D. CDR3 length: 14 amino acids. Germline CDR1 is LNHNV and CDR2 is YYDKDF (reference sequence). V lost 0 bases and J lost 5, with 10 bases in between.